The 17 T cell receptor beta chains reported below all come from one sample, sequenced in a study of cytomegalovirus exposure and HLA in healthy donors (dated by TCRdb to about 2017). Receptor amplification or capture employed the immunoSEQ multiplex PCR assay. For the multiplex PCR, a mixture combining 60 forward primers for TCR Vbeta segments and 13 reverse primers for TCR Jbeta segments was used. Sourced from immuneACCESS, this table was stored by TCRdb with only in-frame sequences that have V and J called. A share of the clones is absent; for the studies checked, an unresolved V gene accounts for under half, and the remainder has no known explanation. Across this sample there are approximately 110,000 clones, with 65% to 85% seen only once. The leading ten clones occupy approximately 2.7% of the sample. Sample: PBMCs. These receptor sequences come from a woman younger than 35 in good health and CMV-seronegative.

The genes are TRBV2 and TRBJ1-3, with D hard to call. Germline V gives CDR1 SNHLY, CDR2 FYNNEI. The CDR3 spans 13 residues. V shed 5 bases and J shed 0 bases, with 5 bases lying between them. The CDR3 DNA is TGTGCCAGCAGTTCCGTCTCTGGAAACACCATATATTTT. The encoded protein is CASSSVSGNTIYF.

The chain couples TRBV4-2 to TRBJ1-6; a weak D match, TRBD1 (6 bases). Germline V gene lookup returns CDR1 LGHNA and CDR2 YNFKEQ. This CDR3 comprises 15 residues. V was shortened by 4 bases and J by 5 bases, with 12 bases between the two germline ends. CDR3 loop: CASSLGTRNNSPLHF. The CDR3 DNA sequence: TGTGCCAGCAGCCTTGGGACAAGAAATAATTCACCCCTCCACTTT.

The CDR3: CASSATGGGFGYTF. Here the CDR3 DNA reads TGTGCCAGCAGCGCCACAGGGGGCGGCTTCGGCTACACCTTC. This sequence joins TRBV13 and TRBJ1-2; 9 positions match TRBD1. The germline V gene encodes CDR1 PRHDT and CDR2 FYEKMQ (reference sequence). The CDR3 is 14 residues long. With 5 bases clipped from V and 8 bases from J, the junction kept 9 bases outside the gene matches.

The chain employs TRBV6-6 and TRBJ1-5; D might be TRBD1 (5 bases). CDR1 and CDR2 (germline): MNHNY, SVGAGI (reference sequence). CDR3 length: 16 residues. V was trimmed by 2 bases and J by 0 bases, leaving 11 bases between them. The CDR3 DNA sequence: TGTGCCAGCAGTTACGTAGACAGCTATAGCAATCAGCCCCAGCATTTT. Translation gives CASSYVDSYSNQPQHF.

This clone showed up just a few times. This specimen includes other DNA sequences encoding the same CDR3. The rearrangement links TRBV6-1 to TRBJ1-1; D uncertain. The CDR3 consists of 11 residues. V was shortened by 8 bases and J by 5 bases, with 9 bases between the two germline ends. Germline values: CDR1 MNHNS, CDR2 SASEGT. CDR3 residues: CASRERTEAFF. CDR3 in DNA: TGTGCCAGCCGAGAGAGGACTGAAGCTTTCTTT.

The genes are TRBV6-5 and TRBJ2-5, with a weak D call TRBD2 (7 bases). Trimming pared 2 bases from V and 2 bases from J, leaving 12 bases between. This CDR3 region has 15 residues. Per germline, CDR1 MNHEY and CDR2 SVGAGI. The CDR3 loop reads CASSYGRGLQETQYF. The DNA of the CDR3 is TGTGCCAGCAGTTACGGGCGGGGGCTTCAAGAGACCCAGTACTTC.

V and J are TRBV4-2 and TRBJ2-2; 7 bases map to TRBD1. Germline V gene lookup returns CDR1 LGHNA and CDR2 YNFKEQ. The CDR3 loop spans 12 amino acids. Unmatched junction bases numbered 0, after V lost 5 bases and J lost 6 bases. Written as DNA, the CDR3 is TGTGCCAGCAGCACAGGGGCCGGGGAGCTGTTTTTT. Protein sequence: CASSTGAGELFF.

The CDR3 loop reads CASSLGQGVVNTIYF. Here the CDR3 DNA reads TGTGCCAGCAGCCTCGGACAGGGGGTAGTAAACACCATATATTTT. The chain has TRBV5-8 and TRBJ1-3; 10 bases map to TRBD1. Germline V lookup: CDR1 SGHTS, CDR2 YDEGEE. This CDR3 contains 15 residues. Trimming took 4 bases from V and 6 from J; bases not matched to a gene: 7.

The chain links TRBV6-5 to TRBJ1-1; D gene ambiguous. The CDR3 length is 13 residues. The V end was cut by 4 bases, the J end by 3 bases, with 9 bases between. Per germline, CDR1 MNHEY and CDR2 SVGAGI. CDR3 in amino acids: CASSSPGDTEAFF. CDR3 nucleotide sequence: TGTGCCAGCAGTTCTCCCGGGGACACTGAAGCTTTCTTT.

The rearrangement joins TRBV10-2 to TRBJ2-7, with 7 bases that match TRBD1. V trimming: 6 bases; J trimming: 4 bases; junction bases outside the gene matches: 3. The CDR3 length is 12 residues. Germline V gives CDR1 WSHSY, CDR2 SAAADI. CDR3 in amino acids: CASSETGYEQYF. Written as DNA, the CDR3 is TGCGCCAGCAGCGAGACAGGGTACGAGCAGTACTTC.

J is TRBJ2-7 and V is TRBV2; D is ambiguous. This CDR3 contains 14 residues. Trimming left V 1 base short and J 6 bases short, with 13 bases between. Germline assignment: CDR1 SNHLY and CDR2 FYNNEI. CDR3 DNA sequence: TGTGCCAGCAGTGAAGGGCCATGGCCTCTCGAGCAGTACTTC. It specifies CASSEGPWPLEQYF.

This chain uses TRBV10-2 with TRBJ2-5; the match to TRBD2 covers 8 bases. CDR1 and CDR2 from the germline V gene are WSHSY and SAAADI. The CDR3 sequence is 15 residues long. V gave up 6 bases and J gave up 5 bases; unmatched junction bases: 11. In nucleotides, the CDR3 is TGCGCCAGCAGGGGGGGAGCGGGAGTAGGGGAGACCCAGTACTTC. It codes for CASRGGAGVGETQYF.

This clone has only one observation. This rearrangement joins TRBV6-6 to TRBJ2-7, with 7 bases aligning to TRBD2. Germline V gene data show CDR1 as MNHNY and CDR2 as SVGAGI (reference sequence). The trim removed 2 bases at V and 5 bases at J, leaving 3 bases unmatched. The CDR3 is made up of 13 amino acids. CDR3 region: CASSYGGVHEQYV. The CDR3 coding sequence is TGTGCCAGCAGTTACGGGGGGGTCCACGAGCAGTACGTC.

The chain couples TRBV28 to TRBJ1-2, with a weak D call TRBD1 (5 bases). The V and J ends lost 3 bases and 6 bases respectively, with 17 bases between them. Germline V lookup: CDR1 MDHEN, CDR2 SYDVKM. The CDR3 has 15 amino acids. CDR3 nucleotide sequence: TGTGCCAGCAGTTTTCCCTCCAGGGATTTTGATGGCTACACCTTC. Its protein product is CASSFPSRDFDGYTF.

The V call is TRBV5-6, the J call TRBJ2-7, with TRBD1 identical over 8 bases. The ends lost 0 bases at V and 1 base at J; junction bases unmatched: 3. The CDR3 sequence is 15 residues long. Germline V CDR1 and CDR2: SGHDT, YYEEEE. CDR3: CASSLAQGASYEQYF. The CDR3 DNA reads as TGTGCCAGCAGCTTGGCCCAGGGGGCTTCCTACGAGCAGTACTTC.

The CDR3 region is CASSFRGLHEQYV. CDR3 nucleotides: TGTGCCAGCAGCTTCCGGGGACTGCACGAGCAGTACGTC. The chain couples TRBV5-8 to TRBJ2-7, with D tentatively TRBD2 (6 bases). This CDR3 is built from 13 residues. In germline, CDR1 is SGHTS, CDR2 YDEGEE. V was cut by 2 bases and J by 5 bases, with 11 bases left in between.

This clone was found a few times. At one end the junction does not follow the germline gene, possibly because of a read error. CDR3 bases: TGTGCCAGCAGTTACTCTGCGGGAGCCCAAAACATTCAGTACTTC. The encoded protein is CASSYSAGAQNIQYF. This rearrangement joins TRBV6-5 to TRBJ2-4; 7 bases are shared with TRBD2. Looked up from germline, CDR1 is MNHEY and CDR2 is SVGAGI. The CDR3 covers 15 residues.